The 23 T cell receptor beta chains reported below all come from one sample, sequenced in a study of T cell responses to AZD1222 COVID-19 vaccine. This table comes from immunoSEQ multiplex PCR, and its TCRdb copy is limited to in-frame clones, with some not included. The table lists roughly 100,000 clones, 88% of them singletons. Here the sequenced sample was peripheral blood, taken on day 0 of AZD1222 vaccination. These receptors all come from an adult in good health.

V usage is TRBV12-5 and J usage is TRBJ2-3; 9 bases fit TRBD1. The V segment lost 2 bases and the J segment 5 bases; nucleotides outside the gene matches: 2. CDR1 LGHNT and CDR2 FRNRAP come from the germline V gene. The CDR3 is made up of 14 amino acids. This CDR3 reads CASGLTGGRDTQYF. Written as DNA, the CDR3 is TGTGCTAGTGGTTTGACAGGGGGCAGAGATACGCAGTATTTT.

The chain joins TRBV12-5 to TRBJ1-5; possibly TRBD1 for D (6 bases). Germline V gene sequence: CDR1 LGHNT, CDR2 FRNRAP. This CDR3 is 13 amino acids long. Deletions cut 6 bases from V and 3 bases from J, with 9 bases between. The CDR3, as DNA: TGTGCTAGTGGGGGACATAACAATCAGCCCCAGCATTTT. Amino acids: CASGGHNNQPQHF.

The rearrangement uses TRBV13 and TRBJ1-1, with a tentative D call TRBD1 (5 bases). V lost 0 bases to trimming and J lost 7 bases, with 9 bases between them. The germline gives CDR1 PRHDT, CDR2 FYEKMQ (reference sequence). This CDR3 has 13 amino acids. The CDR3 here is CASSLGREREAFF. The DNA for the CDR3 is TGTGCCAGCAGCTTAGGCAGGGAGCGTGAAGCTTTCTTT.

V is TRBV27 and J is TRBJ2-5; D may be TRBD2 (5 bases). Germline-derived CDR1 and CDR2 are MNHEY and SMNVEV (reference sequence). The CDR3 is 13 residues long. Trimming removed 6 bases from V and 5 bases from J, with 13 bases in between. This CDR3 reads CASRRGGVETQYF. As DNA, the CDR3 is TGTGCCAGCAGACGGGGTGGTGTGGAGACCCAGTACTTC.

This chain uses TRBV7-2 with TRBJ2-7, with a tentative D call TRBD1 (6 bases). The CDR3 totals 14 residues. Germline V CDR1 and CDR2: SGHTA, FQGNSA. V lost 0 bases and J lost 6, with 12 bases in between. CDR3 sequence reads: CASSLATGRREQYF. In nucleotides, the CDR3 is TGTGCCAGCAGCTTAGCAACAGGGAGACGCGAGCAGTACTTC.

A few counts support this clone. The rearrangement links TRBV6-1 to TRBJ1-2; 8 bases align to TRBD1. There are 15 residues in the CDR3. In germline, CDR1 is MNHNS, CDR2 SASEGT. Germline trimming cut 2 bases from V and 8 bases from J; bases unmatched to any gene: 10. The CDR3: CASSELGQGARGYTF. DNA of the CDR3: TGTGCCAGCAGTGAATTAGGTCAGGGGGCGCGAGGCTACACCTTC.

The V gene is TRBV18, the J gene TRBJ1-4; 7 bases align to TRBD1. The CDR3 sequence is 15 residues long. From germline, CDR1 is KGHSH and CDR2 LQKENI. V lost 6 bases to trimming and J lost 0 bases; unmatched junction nucleotides: 4. CDR3 sequence (DNA): TGTGCCAGCTCGCGACAGGGTTCAACTAATGAAAAACTGTTTTTT. This encodes CASSRQGSTNEKLFF. Looking up the rest from reference TRBV18 and TRBJ1-4 gives the full variable domain: NAGVMQNPRHLVRRRGQEARLRCSPMKGHSHVYWYRQLPEEGLKFMVYLQKENIIDESGMPKERFSAEFPKEGPSILRIQQVVRGDSAAYFCASSRQGSTNEKLFFGSGTQLSVL.

The rearrangement links TRBV18 to TRBJ1-2; no firm D call. V was pared by 3 bases and J by 5 bases, with 10 bases between. The CDR3 covers 13 residues. Germline CDR1 reads KGHSH; CDR2 reads LQKENI. CDR3 region: CASSPFAEYGYTF. Written as DNA, the CDR3 is TGTGCCAGCTCACCGTTCGCTGAGTATGGCTACACCTTC.

The chain employs TRBV18 and TRBJ1-5; no reliable D call. The CDR3 extends over 15 amino acids. The V end was cut by 6 bases, the J end by 0 bases, with 12 bases between. Germline V gives CDR1 KGHSH, CDR2 LQKENI. The CDR3 reads CASSPGHNSNQPQHF. As DNA, the CDR3 is TGTGCCAGCTCCCCCGGGCACAATAGCAATCAGCCCCAGCATTTT.

The V gene is TRBV27, the J gene TRBJ2-7; 8 positions agree with TRBD2. Germline lookup yields CDR1 MNHEY and CDR2 SMNVEV (reference sequence). V gave up 5 bases and J gave up 3 bases; unmatched junction bases: 6. CDR3 length equals 14 residues. CDR3 nucleotide sequence: TGTGCCAGCAGTGGTGCGGGAGGCCACTACGAGCAGTACTTC. Translated: CASSGAGGHYEQYF.

The rearrangement links TRBV6-2 or TRBV6-3 to TRBJ1-1; D uncertain. V was clipped by 0 bases and J by 7 bases, with 9 bases between them. This CDR3 has 13 amino acids. Germline lookup yields CDR1 MNHEY and CDR2 SVGEGT. Here the CDR3 DNA reads TGTGCCAGCAGTTACTCGCTTGGCCGTGAAGCTTTCTTT. This encodes CASSYSLGREAFF.

The chain is built from TRBV11-2 and TRBJ1-4, with TRBD1 matching 9 bases. From germline, CDR1 is SGHAT and CDR2 FQNNGV. V shed 5 bases, J shed 8 bases, and the junction held 6 bases outside the gene matches. The CDR3 contains 14 residues. CDR3: CASSRGQGREKLFF. For the CDR3, the DNA is TGTGCCAGCAGCCGGGGACAGGGCAGGGAAAAACTGTTTTTT. The entire variable domain, with the rest obtained from reference TRBV11-2 and TRBJ1-4, is as follows: EAGVAQSPRYKIIEKRQSVAFWCNPISGHATLYWYQQILGQGPKLLIQFQNNGVVDDSQLPKDRFSAERLKGVDSTLKIQPAKLEDSAVYLCASSRGQGREKLFFGSGTQLSVL.

V usage is TRBV2 and J usage is TRBJ2-5; possible D gene TRBD2, 6 bases. With 2 bases removed from V and 3 bases from J, the gap between germline ends came to 13 bases. CDR1 is SNHLY, CDR2 FYNNEI, per germline. CDR3 size: 15 residues. The CDR3 is CASSELGGEEETQYF. As DNA, the CDR3 is TGTGCCAGCAGTGAACTGGGGGGAGAGGAAGAGACCCAGTACTTC.

The chain links TRBV2 to TRBJ1-1; D is possibly TRBD1 (6 bases). V was cut by 6 bases and J by 1 base, with 9 bases left in between. Germline CDR1 reads SNHLY; CDR2 reads FYNNEI. This CDR3 comprises 13 residues. CDR3 residues: CASRLQGNTEAFF. The CDR3 nucleotides read TGTGCCAGCAGGTTACAGGGGAACACTGAAGCTTTCTTT.

The V gene is TRBV29-1, the J gene TRBJ2-3; tentatively, D is TRBD2 (6 bases). Trimming took off 6 bases at V and 5 bases at J, with 18 bases between the two ends. Looked up from germline, CDR1 is SQVTM and CDR2 is ANQGSEA. The CDR3 consists of 14 residues. CDR3 sequence (DNA): TGCAGCGTCCCCAGGAGGGATTACGGAGATACGCAGTATTTT. As protein: CSVPRRDYGDTQYF.

The sample holds a few counts of this clone. V usage is TRBV7-9 and J usage is TRBJ2-7, with 11 bases matching TRBD1. The CDR3 contains 14 residues. The junction had 4 bases not matched to a gene; V was cut back by 5 bases and J by 4 bases. CDR1 is SEHNR and CDR2 is FQNEAQ in the germline V gene (reference sequence). The CDR3 nucleotides are TGTGCCAGCAGCCCCGGGACAGGGGGTTACGAGCAGTACTTC. This codes for CASSPGTGGYEQYF.

The J gene is TRBJ2-7, the V gene TRBV10-3; 10 positions match TRBD2. Germline CDR1 is ENHRY and CDR2 is SYGVKD. The CDR3 sequence is 16 residues long. After removal of 1 base from V and 0 bases from J, the junction contained 3 bases not matched to a gene. The CDR3 nucleotides read TGTGCCATCAGTGAGTGGGCTAGCGGGGGCTCCTACGAGCAGTACTTC. Its protein is CAISEWASGGSYEQYF.

This clone was picked up one time. J is TRBJ2-7 and V is TRBV5-1; D call uncertain. The CDR3 totals 12 residues. The V gene lost 4 bases and the J gene lost 1 base, with 6 bases spanning the gap. CDR1 and CDR2 (germline): SGHRS, YFSETQ. The CDR3 loop reads CASSLPSYEQYF. DNA of the CDR3: TGCGCCAGCAGCCTGCCTTCCTACGAGCAGTACTTC.

The chain uses TRBV6-1 and TRBJ2-7; D gene unclear. Germline V gene data show CDR1 as MNHNS and CDR2 as SASEGT. Between the trimmed V and J ends, which lost 5 bases and 0 bases, there was a span of 5 bases. The CDR3 is made up of 12 amino acids. The CDR3 nucleotides are TGTGCCAGCAGTCCGAACTCCTACGAGCAGTACTTC. Translation gives CASSPNSYEQYF.

This chain joins TRBV28 and TRBJ1-1; 8 nucleotides match TRBD1. This CDR3 is 14 amino acids long. The junction had 5 bases not matched to a gene; V was cut back by 4 bases and J by 4 bases. Germline V gene data show CDR1 as MDHEN and CDR2 as SYDVKM. As DNA, the CDR3 is TGTGCCAGCAGTTCCAGGGGGCAGGCCACTGAAGCTTTCTTT. Protein product: CASSSRGQATEAFF.

The V and J genes are TRBV28 and TRBJ2-1; 7 bases line up with TRBD2. CDR1 is MDHEN and CDR2 is SYDVKM in the germline V gene. V shed 5 bases, J shed 3 bases, and the junction held 10 bases outside the gene matches. This CDR3 is built from 16 residues. The CDR3 protein is CASSTSGVHDYNEQFF. The DNA for the CDR3 is TGTGCCAGCAGTACGAGCGGGGTCCACGACTACAATGAGCAGTTCTTC.

The CDR3 spells CASSASGTSTDTQYF. CDR3 sequence (DNA): TGTGCCAGTAGTGCTTCCGGGACTAGCACAGATACGCAGTATTTT. J is TRBJ2-3 and V is TRBV19, with a possible D match to TRBD2 (6 bases). Trimming took off 5 bases at V and 0 bases at J, with 12 bases between the two ends. Germline CDR1 reads LNHDA; CDR2 reads SQIVND (reference sequence). The length of the CDR3 is 15 residues.

The V and J genes are TRBV5-1 and TRBJ2-5, with D perhaps TRBD1 (6 bases). Trimming pared 2 bases from V and 4 bases from J, leaving 15 bases between. The CDR3 extends over 15 amino acids. Germline V gene data show CDR1 as SGHRS and CDR2 as YFSETQ. The CDR3 loop reads CASSLQGTVLETQYF. In DNA, the CDR3 is TGCGCCAGCAGCTTACAGGGCACTGTGTTAGAGACCCAGTACTTC. Supplemented by reference TRBV5-1 and TRBJ2-5, the full variable domain reads KAGVTQTPRYLIKTRGQQVTLSCSPISGHRSVSWYQQTPGQGLQFLFEYFSETQRNKGNFPGRFSGRQFSNSRSEMNVSTLELGDSALYLCASSLQGTVLETQYFGPGTRLLVL.